This T cell receptor (beta chain) was found in a study of T cell repertoires in cytomegalovirus infection. As for this clonotype: Its target is unknown. Possible read error: a much larger clone is one base away.

One entry per CDR3 protein, called by TCRdb with MiXCR from the reads. Among about 920,000 distinct CDR3 sequences listed, less than 35% were seen once. This CDR3 is 14 amino acids long. Germline assignment: CDR1 SGHDT and CDR2 YYEEEE. The chain joins TRBV5-6 to TRBJ2-1, with TRBD2 matching 12 bases. The sample was cultured CD8+ T cells from PBMCs, taken from culture after CMV antigen stimulation. This clonotype was sampled from a human donor in good health (CMV status not recorded). Some clones in this sample may be carry-over from other donors' samples. CDR3 DNA: TGTGTCAGCACCGGGACTAGCGGGTACAATGAGCAGTTCTTC. It yields the protein CVSTGTSGYNEQFF. Variable domain in full (rest from reference TRBV5-6 and TRBJ2-1): DAGVTQSPTHLIKTRGQQVTLRCSPKSGHDTVSWYQQALGQGPQFIFQYYEEEERQRGNFPDRFSGHQFPNYSSELNVNALLLGDSALYLCVSTGTSGYNEQFFGPGTRLTVL.